A selection of T cell receptor beta chains follows, all from one sample in a study of STAT5B mutations in CD4+ large granular lymphocyte leukemia. Some clones are missing from TCRdb's copy, which holds only in-frame ones; the method was immunoSEQ multiplex PCR. Among thousands of clones listed, about nine tenths were seen once. The sequenced sample was PBMCs. Receptors originate from a woman aged 70-85 years with CD4+ T-cell large granular lymphocyte leukemia. The CDR3 runs from the conserved cysteine through the conserved F or W. D genes are given only for firm matches. Size is omitted from some rows. Given values are once, few, many or a class for expanded clones.

.,.,TRBV9,TRBJ1-1,CASSATTVGQSEAFF,TGTGCCAGCAGCGCCACCACCGTCGGACAGAGTGAAGCTTTCTTT
few,TRBD1,TRBV4-2,TRBJ2-3,CASSQGPTGAPTDTQYF,TGTGCCAGCAGCCAAGGTCCGACAGGGGCACCCACAGATACGCAGTATTTT
.,.,TRBV30,TRBJ1-6,CACRDGVSYNSPLHF,TGTGCCTGCAGGGACGGTGTCTCCTATAATTCACCCCTCCACTTT
few,TRBD2,TRBV19,TRBJ2-3,CASSGTTPSYTDTQYF,TGTGCCAGTAGCGGGACTACTCCCTCTTACACAGATACGCAGTATTTT
.,.,TRBV11-2,TRBJ1-1,CASSRGLNTEAFF,TGTGCCAGCAGCCGAGGGTTGAACACTGAAGCTTTCTTT
.,.,TRBV2,TRBJ2-2,CASSEVENTGELFF,TGTGCCAGCAGTGAAGTAGAGAACACCGGGGAGCTGTTTTTT
.,TRBD1,TRBV10-3,TRBJ2-7,CAISGQGDSYEQYF,TGTGCCATCAGCGGACAGGGGGATTCCTACGAGCAGTACTTC
.,TRBD2,TRBV30,TRBJ2-1,CAWSPRTSRNNEQFF,TGTGCCTGGAGCCCCAGGACTAGCCGTAACAATGAGCAGTTCTTC
.,.,TRBV5-4,TRBJ1-6,CASSWGAGSSYNSPLHF,TGTGCCAGCAGCTGGGGGGCGGGGAGCTCCTATAATTCACCCCTCCACTTT
.,TRBD1,TRBV28,TRBJ1-5,CASSQPGQGPQPQHF,TGTGCCAGCAGTCAACCGGGACAGGGACCTCAGCCCCAGCATTTT
once,.,TRBV18,TRBJ2-2,CASSPPTGRETGELFF,TGTGCCAGCTCACCACCTACGGGTAGAGAGACCGGGGAGCTGTTTTTT
.,.,TRBV5-1,TRBJ1-1,CASSPGSMNTEAFF,TGCGCCAGCAGCCCAGGGTCCATGAACACTGAAGCTTTCTTT
once,TRBD1,TRBV6-1,TRBJ2-5,CASSLRGQPLETQYF,TGTGCCAGCAGTCTAAGGGGACAGCCGCTCGAGACCCAGTACTTC
.,TRBD2,TRBV6-1,TRBJ2-7,CASSSGGVPYEQYF,TGTGCCAGCAGCAGCGGGGGCGTGCCCTACGAGCAGTACTTC
.,.,TRBV10-3,TRBJ1-6,CAIREASYNSPLHF,TGTGCCATCAGGGAAGCCTCCTATAATTCACCCCTCCACTTT
.,TRBD2,TRBV6-6,TRBJ2-1,CASSYRAGGPNEQFF,TGTGCCAGCAGTTACCGAGCGGGGGGGCCGAATGAGCAGTTCTTC
.,TRBD2,TRBV5-1,TRBJ2-7,CASSYGGEGQQYF,TGCGCCAGCAGCTACGGAGGGGAGGGCCAGCAGTACTTC
.,.,TRBV5-6,TRBJ2-7,CASSSLGHPLNRNEQYF,TGTGCCAGCAGCTCTCTTGGGCACCCTTTGAACAGGAACGAGCAGTACTTC
.,.,TRBV6-6,TRBJ2-2,CASSYGGSTGELFF,TGTGCCAGCAGTTATGGTGGCAGTACCGGGGAGCTGTTTTTT
.,.,TRBV25-1,TRBJ1-6,CASSAYDSPLHF,TGTGCCAGCAGTGCCTATGATTCACCCCTCCACTTT
.,.,TRBV19,TRBJ2-7,CASSMGRANEQYF,TGTGCCAGTAGTATGGGCAGGGCCAACGAGCAGTACTTC